A selection of T cell receptor beta chains follows, all from one sample in a study of T cell repertoires in cytomegalovirus infection. Their antigens are not known. Using its own MiXCR run on the reads, TCRdb lists one record per CDR3 protein. The data show 700,000 to 900,000 distinct CDR3 sequences, with under 35% seen just once and around 13% held by the top ten. This sample comprised cultured CD8+ T cells from PBMCs, obtained from culture after CMV antigen stimulation. Receptors originate from a human donor in good health (CMV status not recorded). Some clones in this sample may be carry-over from other donors' samples. Each CDR3 is given without its conserved first and last residue.

j_call v_call cdr3_aa
TRBJ2-4 TRBV15 ATSRGENIQY
TRBJ2-1 TRBV28 ASSLYSGEYNEQF
TRBJ1-2 TRBV27 ASRQGPLSASYGVANGYT
TRBJ1-2 TRBV29-1 SVGDREAHGYT
TRBJ1-1 TRBV9 ASSPNQGRGTEAF
TRBJ1-5 TRBV12-3/TRBV12-4 ASSSLRRQGWNQPQH
TRBJ2-5 TRBV7-9 ASSFLEPQETQY
TRBJ2-3 TRBV11-2 ASSFAGRPTDTQY
TRBJ1-1 TRBV7-8 ASIKPGADTEAF
TRBJ1-1 TRBV19 ASSENTAGTEAF
TRBJ2-7 TRBV10-3 AISLPGQGYEQY
TRBJ2-1 TRBV6-1 ASSELPGPREQF
TRBJ2-7 TRBV5-1 ASSLASGPGFEQY
TRBJ2-1 TRBV29-1 SVVSGGGEQF
TRBJ1-4 TRBV7-9 ASMWGKNEKLF
TRBJ1-2 TRBV20-1 SARDSRDVVDGYT
TRBJ2-1 TRBV4-3 ASSHTGTGTNEQF
TRBJ2-1 TRBV5-6 ASSSKTLSSYNEQF
TRBJ1-1 TRBV11-2 ASSLVPHGTEAF
TRBJ2-1 TRBV7-2 ASSLGTQLSYNEQF
TRBJ2-3 TRBV12-3/TRBV12-4 VSSPSGGVTDTQY
TRBJ1-1 TRBV7-8 ASSSGQGRGENTEAF
TRBJ2-5 TRBV7-2 ASSSGEGLLETQY
TRBJ2-7 TRBV7-9 VSSLVGGFGEQY
TRBJ1-2 TRBV6-1 ASLKQGTAWAYGYT
TRBJ1-1 TRBV7-6 ASSLATVGPSTEAF
TRBJ2-3 TRBV15 ATSREFPDTQY
TRBJ2-1 TRBV15 ATSRVGTGYNEQF
TRBJ2-3 TRBV7-9 ASSPRRVQGTDTQY
TRBJ2-3 TRBV6-2/TRBV6-3 ASSTTGWIDTQY
TRBJ1-2 TRBV7-9 ASSFPVPGGQRNYGYT
TRBJ1-1 TRBV6-5 ASRQGEVTEAF
TRBJ2-3 TRBV7-8 ASSLEPGGDTQY
TRBJ2-7 TRBV7-6 ASSLDGCRLYEQY
TRBJ2-7 TRBV12-3/TRBV12-4 ASSPPGSRGPTYEQY
TRBJ1-2 TRBV4-1 ASSQDQDSENYGYT
TRBJ2-5 TRBV7-9 ASTPGREETQY
TRBJ2-2 TRBV6-5 ASSYSSETGANTGELF
TRBJ1-1 TRBV7-6 ASSSPTGGTEAF
TRBJ1-2 TRBV10-3 ASRTTGGVVGYT
TRBJ2-2 TRBV5-4 ASSLGWENTGELF
TRBJ1-5 TRBV5-8 ASSLAYQPQH
TRBJ2-2 TRBV27 ASSLREGRELF
TRBJ1-2 TRBV20-1 SARVSEQGDHYGYT
TRBJ2-7 TRBV7-6 ASSPRVGGEQY
TRBJ1-2 TRBV6-5 ASSYTSTGARGYT
TRBJ1-1 TRBV28 ASSGTGRTEAF
TRBJ1-6 TRBV7-9 ASSLAQAFNSPLH
TRBJ1-5 TRBV12-3/TRBV12-4 ASRMGQGRDQPQH
TRBJ1-6 TRBV25-1 ASSEFYSSYNSPLH
TRBJ1-5 TRBV27 ASSFIATDQPQH
TRBJ1-2 TRBV7-9 ASSSPRGPGNGYT
TRBJ2-6 TRBV4-1 ASSQEGQAGSGANVLT